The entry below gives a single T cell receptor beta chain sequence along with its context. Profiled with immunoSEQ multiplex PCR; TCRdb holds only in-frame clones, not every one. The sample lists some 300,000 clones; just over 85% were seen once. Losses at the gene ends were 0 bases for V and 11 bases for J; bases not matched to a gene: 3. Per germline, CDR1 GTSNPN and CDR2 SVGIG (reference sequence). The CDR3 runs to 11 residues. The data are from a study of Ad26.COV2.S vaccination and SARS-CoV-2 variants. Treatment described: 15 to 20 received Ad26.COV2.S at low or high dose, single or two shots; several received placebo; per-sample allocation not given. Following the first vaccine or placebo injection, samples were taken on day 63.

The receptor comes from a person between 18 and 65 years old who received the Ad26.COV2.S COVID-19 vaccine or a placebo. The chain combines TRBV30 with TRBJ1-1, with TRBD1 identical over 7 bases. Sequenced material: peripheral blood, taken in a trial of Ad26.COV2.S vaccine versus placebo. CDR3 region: CAWSVQDRAFF. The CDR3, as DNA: TGTGCCTGGAGTGTCCAGGACAGGGCTTTCTTT.